Following are 30 T cell receptor beta chains from one sample sequenced in a study of CD8+CD57+ T cells in acquired aplastic anemia. CDR3 and TCR beta VDJ profiling relied on a genomic DNA template. From the reads, TCRdb called clonotypes with MiXCR, one entry per CDR3 protein. This sample has about 180,000 distinct CDR3 sequences, with around 45% found just once. Material: sorted CD4+, CD8+, or CD8+CD57+ T cells (not recorded which) from PBMCs. The receptors were gathered from a human donor in good health.

This clonotype was recorded at least ten times. This CDR3 is CASSYREGQETQYF. The DNA for the CDR3 is TGTGCCAGCAGTTACAGGGAGGGCCAAGAGACCCAGTACTTC. This rearrangement joins TRBV12-3 or TRBV12-4 to TRBJ2-5, with a weak D call TRBD2 (7 bases). The CDR3 totals 14 residues. V lost 4 bases and J 1 base, leaving 10 bases between the germline ends.

The sample holds a few counts of this clonotype. This chain joins TRBV27 and TRBJ2-5, with D perhaps matching TRBD1 (6 bases). CDR1 is MNHEY, CDR2 SMNVEV, per germline (reference sequence). The CDR3 runs to 15 residues. V lost 6 bases and J 2 bases, leaving 16 bases between the germline ends. CDR3 sequence (DNA): TGTGCCAGCAGCCGTTATCGGACAGTTCAAGAGACCCAGTACTTC. The encoded protein is CASSRYRTVQETQYF.

As concerns this clonotype: Being one base from a much bigger clone, this may be a read error. Lacking the conserved final phenylalanine or tryptophan, this CDR3 likely reflects a read error. The chain uses TRBV3-1 and TRBJ1-2; D gene uncertain. V was trimmed by 1 base and J by 8 bases, leaving 8 bases between them. This CDR3 comprises 12 residues. Per germline, CDR1 LGHDT and CDR2 YNNKEL (reference sequence). The CDR3: CASSQGVRGYTS. CDR3 sequence (DNA): TGTGCCAGCAGCCAAGGGGTAAGGGGCTACACCTCC.

The chain links TRBV18 to TRBJ1-5; D is possibly TRBD1 (5 bases). With 5 bases removed from V and 7 bases from J, the gap between germline ends came to 12 bases. Germline-derived CDR1 and CDR2 are KGHSH and LQKENI. There are 13 residues in the CDR3. The CDR3 protein is CASSGARGQPQHF. In nucleotides, the CDR3 is TGTGCCAGCTCAGGGGCAAGAGGGCAGCCCCAGCATTTT. The full variable domain, its missing parts supplied by reference TRBV18 and TRBJ1-5, is NAGVMQNPRHLVRRRGQEARLRCSPMKGHSHVYWYRQLPEEGLKFMVYLQKENIIDESGMPKERFSAEFPKEGPSILRIQQVVRGDSAAYFCASSGARGQPQHFGDGTRLSIL.

The V and J genes are TRBV11-1 and TRBJ2-7, with 14 bases matching TRBD2. The V gene's germline CDR1 is SGHAT and CDR2 FQDESV (reference sequence). Trimming at V came to 5 bases and at J to 4 bases, leaving 13 bases not matched to a gene. The CDR3 contains 18 residues. CDR3 sequence (DNA): TGTGCCAGCAGCCTCCTAGCCGGGACTAGCGGGAGTGGGTACGAGCAGTACTTC. This translates into CASSLLAGTSGSGYEQYF.

Many counts were recorded for this clonotype. The chain employs TRBV13 and TRBJ2-7; the D is unclear. This CDR3 contains 14 residues. CDR1 and CDR2 (germline): PRHDT, FYEKMQ (reference sequence). V was shortened by 5 bases and J by 2 bases, with 13 bases between the two germline ends. CDR3 amino acids: CASSHRTHAYEQYF. The CDR3 DNA follows: TGTGCCAGCAGCCATAGGACCCATGCCTACGAGCAGTACTTC.

This clonotype was recorded a few times. The chain employs TRBV6-5 and TRBJ2-2; D might be TRBD2 (6 bases). V was cut by 0 bases and J by 2 bases, with 13 bases left in between. The germline CDR1 and CDR2 sequences are MNHEY and SVGAGI. This CDR3 contains 17 residues. The CDR3 here is CASSYSMSSENTGELFF. Here the CDR3 DNA reads TGTGCCAGCAGTTACTCGATGTCTAGCGAAAACACCGGGGAGCTGTTTTTT.

On this clonotype itself: It may be a read error: a sequence one base away is much more abundant. The chain is built from TRBV3-1 and TRBJ1-6; no clear D gene. Trimming took 1 base from V and 8 from J, leaving 9 bases between them. Germline assignment: CDR1 LGHDT and CDR2 YNNKEL (reference sequence). This CDR3 has 14 amino acids. In DNA, the CDR3 is TGTGCCAGCAGCCAAGGGACTAATGATTCACCCCTCCACTTT. It is translated as CASSQGTNDSPLHF.

The chain is built from TRBV5-5 and TRBJ1-6, with D unresolved. CDR1 and CDR2 (germline): SGHKS, YYEKEE (reference sequence). This CDR3 has 14 residues. V was cut by 0 bases and J by 7 bases, with 8 bases left in between. CDR3 protein: CASSLEWINSPLHF. CDR3 in DNA: TGTGCCAGCAGCTTGGAATGGATCAATTCACCCCTCCACTTT.

This clonotype showed up just a few times. The chain is built from TRBV19 and TRBJ1-2, with D maybe TRBD1 (5 bases). Germline CDR1 LNHDA, CDR2 SQIVND (reference sequence). V lost 5 bases, J lost 5 bases, and 15 bases lay in between. The CDR3 loop spans 14 amino acids. CDR3: CASSLGPGNYGYTF. The CDR3 region has the DNA TGTGCCAGTAGTCTTGGGCCAGGGAATTATGGCTACACCTTC. Variable domain in full (rest from reference TRBV19 and TRBJ1-2): DGGITQSPKYLFRKEGQNVTLSCEQNLNHDAMYWYRQDPGQGLRLIYYSQIVNDFQKGDIAEGYSVSREKKESFPLTVTSAQKNPTAFYLCASSLGPGNYGYTFGSGTRLTVV.

Remarks on this clonotype: A far bigger clonotype differs at one base, so this is likely a read error. The V gene is TRBV5-1, the J gene TRBJ2-1; 8 bases fit TRBD2. The CDR3 has 15 amino acids. From germline, CDR1 is SGHRS and CDR2 YFSETQ. The CDR3 spells CASSLTSGTYNGQFF. DNA for the CDR3: TGCGCCAGCAGCTTGACTAGCGGAACCTACAATGGGCAGTTCTTC.

A single count supports this clonotype. This rearrangement joins TRBV2 to TRBJ2-3, with D maybe TRBD2 (5 bases). The CDR3 length is 15 residues. Germline CDR1 is SNHLY and CDR2 is FYNNEI. The V gene lost 3 bases and the J gene lost 3 bases, with 13 bases spanning the gap. The CDR3 loop is CASSDRAVRTDTQYF. CDR3 nucleotide sequence: TGTGCCAGCAGTGACCGAGCGGTAAGGACAGATACGCAGTATTTT.

This rearrangement joins TRBV2 to TRBJ2-1; D might be TRBD2 (7 bases). The germline CDR1 and CDR2 sequences are SNHLY and FYNNEI. Between the trimmed V and J ends, which lost 7 bases and 11 bases, there was a span of 12 bases. The CDR3 has 11 amino acids. Written as DNA, the CDR3 is TGTGCCAGCACGAGGGGGGGGCAGCAGTTCTTC. This translates into CASTRGGQQFF.

This clonotype was found a few times. The chain employs TRBV29-1 and TRBJ2-1, with D maybe TRBD2 (5 bases). Germline V gives CDR1 SQVTM, CDR2 ANQGSEA. The CDR3 sequence is 14 residues long. V lost 3 bases and J lost 10, with 19 bases in between. This chain's CDR3 is CSVDPTGLYLEQFF. The CDR3 bases are TGCAGCGTTGACCCCACCGGACTGTACTTGGAGCAGTTCTTC.

The V call is TRBV2, the J call TRBJ1-1; D is undetermined. V was cut by 4 bases and J by 5 bases, with 14 bases left in between. This CDR3 spans 14 amino acids. In germline, CDR1 is SNHLY, CDR2 FYNNEI. The chain's CDR3 is CASSASKSWTEAFF. In DNA, the CDR3 is TGTGCCAGCAGTGCCTCGAAGAGTTGGACTGAAGCTTTCTTT.

The chain links TRBV25-1 to TRBJ2-7, with D hard to call. The CDR3 is made up of 11 amino acids. Germline loops: CDR1 MGHDK, CDR2 SYGVNS. Trimming removed 8 bases at V and 2 bases at J, with 7 bases between. The chain's CDR3 is CASLSPYEQYF. CDR3 nucleotides: TGTGCCAGCCTATCCCCCTACGAGCAGTACTTC.

This clonotype showed up just once. The chain combines TRBV7-6 with TRBJ1-1; the match to TRBD1 covers 7 bases. Germline V gene sequence: CDR1 SGHVS, CDR2 FNYEAQ. This CDR3 has 16 residues. With V trimmed by 4 bases and J by 1 base, 9 bases remained unmatched. CDR3 protein: CASSSEQTGQNTEAFF. The CDR3 nucleotides read TGTGCCAGCAGCTCAGAACAGACAGGGCAGAACACTGAAGCTTTCTTT.

This clonotype occurred many times. The gene calls are TRBV2 and TRBJ2-7; D uncertain. V was pared by 4 bases and J by 4 bases, with 5 bases between. The length of the CDR3 is 11 residues. Germline assignment: CDR1 SNHLY and CDR2 FYNNEI. This chain's CDR3 is CASSVRYEQYF. The CDR3, as DNA: TGTGCCAGCAGTGTAAGGTACGAGCAGTACTTC.

The rearrangement uses TRBV3-1 and TRBJ2-5, with D perhaps TRBD1 (5 bases). The CDR3 has 14 amino acids. Looked up from germline, CDR1 is LGHDT and CDR2 is YNNKEL (reference sequence). Deletions cut 1 base from V and 2 bases from J, with 8 bases between. This CDR3 is CASSQGTKQETQYF. CDR3 in DNA: TGTGCCAGCAGCCAAGGGACAAAACAAGAGACCCAGTACTTC.

A remark on this clonotype: A much larger clone is a single base away; this may be a read error. The chain couples TRBV3-1 to TRBJ1-5; D gene ambiguous. The CDR3 is 13 amino acids. CDR1 and CDR2 from the germline V gene are LGHDT and YNNKEL (reference sequence). CDR3: CASGQDLDQPQHF. CDR3 nucleotides: TGTGCCAGCGGCCAAGACCTGGATCAGCCCCAGCATTTT.

This clonotype showed up just once. The chain has TRBV10-2 and TRBJ2-3, with 14 bases fitting TRBD2. CDR3 length: 17 residues. The V segment lost 11 bases and the J segment 0 bases; nucleotides outside the gene matches: 10. Germline CDR1 and CDR2: WSHSY and SAAADI. For the CDR3, the DNA is TGCGCCGACGTCGGGACTAGCGGGAGTGCTAGCACAGATACGCAGTATTTT. Protein product: CADVGTSGSASTDTQYF.

Concerning this clonotype: A much bigger clone sits one base away, suggesting this may be a read error. The genes are TRBV2 and TRBJ2-7, with no clear D. Looked up from germline, CDR1 is SNHLY and CDR2 is FYNNEI. The length of the CDR3 is 11 residues. V was cut by 6 bases and J by 3 bases, with 6 bases left in between. The CDR3 DNA reads TGTGCCAGCAGCCCCTTCTACGAGCAGTACTTC. The encoded protein is CASSPFYEQYF. Looking up the rest from reference TRBV2 and TRBJ2-7 gives the full variable domain: EPEVTQTPSHQVTQMGQEVILRCVPISNHLYFYWYRQILGQKVEFLVSFYNNEISEKSEIFDDQFSVERPDGSNFTLKIRSTKLEDSAMYFCASSPFYEQYFGPGTRLTVT.

The chain has TRBV10-3 and TRBJ2-4, with D tentatively TRBD1 or TRBD2 (5 bases each). The CDR3 has 17 amino acids. The V and J ends lost 2 bases and 0 bases respectively, with 14 bases between them. Germline CDR1 ENHRY, CDR2 SYGVKD. The CDR3 DNA reads as TGTGCCATCAGTGAGACTGGGGCGGGTATAGCCAAAAACATTCAGTACTTC. Its translation: CAISETGAGIAKNIQYF.

This chain connects TRBV29-1 to TRBJ2-7; tentative D call: TRBD2 (6 bases). CDR1 SQVTM and CDR2 ANQGSEA come from the germline V gene. V gave up 5 bases and J gave up 2 bases, with 13 bases separating them. The CDR3 length is 13 residues. The CDR3 sequence: CSVLGGIPYEQYF. CDR3 sequence (DNA): TGCAGCGTTCTAGGAGGGATCCCCTACGAGCAGTACTTC.

This clonotype was counted between two and nine times. V usage is TRBV3-1 and J usage is TRBJ1-5, with D perhaps matching TRBD1 (6 bases). V was shortened by 2 bases and J by 3 bases, with 11 bases between the two germline ends. Germline CDR1 reads LGHDT; CDR2 reads YNNKEL (reference sequence). The CDR3 sequence is 15 residues long. The CDR3 loop reads CASSQYPGHNQPQHF. As DNA, the CDR3 is TGTGCCAGCAGCCAATACCCGGGACACAATCAGCCCCAGCATTTT.

This clonotype was detected many times. The chain carries TRBV7-3 and TRBJ2-2; no definite D call. V gave up 0 bases and J gave up 3 bases, with 14 bases separating them. The CDR3 has 17 amino acids. In germline, CDR1 is SGHTA, CDR2 FQGTGA. CDR3: CASSLTERRPDTGELFF. The CDR3, as DNA: TGTGCCAGCAGCTTAACGGAGAGGAGACCGGACACCGGGGAGCTGTTTTTT.

This chain links TRBV20-1 with TRBJ1-2, with 9 bases that match TRBD1. Trimming at V came to 5 bases and at J to 8 bases, leaving 12 bases not matched to a gene. There are 14 residues in the CDR3. CDR1 and CDR2 from the germline V gene are DFQATT and SNEGSKA (reference sequence). CDR3 nucleotide sequence: TGCAGTGCTGGAGCCGGGACAGGGTTAGGAGGCTACACCTTC. Translating it yields CSAGAGTGLGGYTF.

This clonotype was seen once. This chain joins TRBV7-9 and TRBJ2-2, with a possible D match to TRBD2 (6 bases). CDR1 is SEHNR, CDR2 FQNEAQ, per germline (reference sequence). The CDR3 is 15 amino acids. Trimming pared 4 bases from V and 4 bases from J, leaving 13 bases between. The DNA of the CDR3 is TGTGCCAGCAGCTCAGGCGGGGACTTCACCGGGGAGCTGTTTTTT. The encoded protein is CASSSGGDFTGELFF.

The rearrangement uses TRBV24-1 and TRBJ2-7, with 10 nucleotides matching TRBD1. This CDR3 region has 14 residues. Trimming removed 4 bases from V and 6 bases from J; junction bases left unmatched: 5. Germline lookup yields CDR1 KGHDR and CDR2 SFDVKD. The CDR3 loop reads CATSEGQGRLEQYF. CDR3 DNA: TGTGCCACCAGTGAGGGACAGGGGAGACTCGAGCAGTACTTC.

The J gene is TRBJ1-2, the V gene TRBV20-1; D may be TRBD1 (5 bases). V lost 5 bases to trimming and J lost 8 bases, with 18 bases between them. Germline V lookup: CDR1 DFQATT, CDR2 SNEGSKA (reference sequence). The CDR3 has 13 amino acids. CDR3 bases: TGCAGTGCTTACCCGCCAGGGCTTAGGGGCTACACCTTC. This codes for CSAYPPGLRGYTF.